Below are 27 T cell receptor beta chains sequenced from a single sample in a study of control samples from healthy donors and cancer patients. Assay used: immunoSEQ multiplex PCR; TCRdb lists only in-frame clones, some missing. The sample carries about 34,000 clones, 70% to 90% recorded once. Sequenced: PBMCs. These receptors were obtained from a middle-aged woman with lung cancer.

This clone was observed once. V gene TRBV6-1 combines with J gene TRBJ2-5; 10 positions agree with TRBD2. This CDR3 is 19 amino acids long. V was pared by 0 bases and J by 0 bases, with 10 bases of the junction left unmatched. The germline V gene encodes CDR1 MNHNS and CDR2 SASEGT. CDR3 sequence: CASSEALVAGGPNQETQYF. For the CDR3, the DNA is TGTGCCAGCAGTGAAGCTTTGGTAGCGGGGGGCCCCAACCAAGAGACCCAGTACTTC.

V usage is TRBV5-8 and J usage is TRBJ2-1, with D possibly being TRBD2 (6 bases). V lost 4 bases and J lost 6, with 23 bases in between. The germline V gene has CDR1 SGHTS and CDR2 YDEGEE. The CDR3 is made up of 17 amino acids. The CDR3 bases are TGTGCCAGCAGCCCCACAGGATGGTACCGGGGGAGCAATGAGCAGTTCTTC. Protein product: CASSPTGWYRGSNEQFF.

The chain is built from TRBV10-2 and TRBJ1-1; the match to TRBD1 covers 8 bases. CDR1 and CDR2 from the germline V gene are WSHSY and SAAADI. Unmatched junction bases numbered 6, after V lost 7 bases and J lost 2 bases. This CDR3 has 14 amino acids. The CDR3 protein is CASNPGQANTEAFF. DNA of the CDR3: TGCGCCAGCAACCCGGGACAGGCTAACACTGAAGCTTTCTTT.

This chain links TRBV7-9 with TRBJ1-2; the match to TRBD1 covers 9 bases. Germline trimming cut 3 bases from V and 7 bases from J; bases unmatched to any gene: 6. Germline CDR1 and CDR2: SEHNR and FQNEAQ (reference sequence). This CDR3 has 14 residues. CDR3 nucleotide sequence: TGTGCCAGCAGCTTTGATCCGGGACAGGGTGGCTACACCTTC. It specifies CASSFDPGQGGYTF. Combining the CDR3 with reference TRBV7-9 and TRBJ1-2 gives the whole variable domain DTGVSQNPRHKITKRGQNVTFRCDPISEHNRLYWYRQTLGQGPEFLTYFQNEAQLEKSRLLSDRFSAERPKGSFSTLEIQRTEQGDSAMYLCASSFDPGQGGYTFGSGTRLTVV.

This clone has a single count. The chain recombines TRBV7-2 with TRBJ1-1; a weak D match, TRBD1 (6 bases). V was pared by 2 bases and J by 3 bases, with 16 bases between. CDR1 SGHTA and CDR2 FQGNSA come from the germline V gene. This CDR3 region has 16 residues. The CDR3 loop is CASSLYGGQRDTEAFF. The CDR3 nucleotides read TGTGCCAGCAGCTTATACGGTGGACAGAGAGACACTGAAGCTTTCTTT.

The rearrangement joins TRBV19 to TRBJ1-1; 8 bases fit TRBD1. Losses at the gene ends were 4 bases for V and 0 bases for J; bases not matched to a gene: 1. The CDR3 runs 14 residues. CDR1 and CDR2 (germline): LNHDA, SQIVND (reference sequence). CDR3 amino acids: CASSTTGVNTEAFF. DNA of the CDR3: TGTGCCAGTAGTACGACAGGGGTGAACACTGAAGCTTTCTTT.

The chain combines TRBV4-2 with TRBJ1-6, with 8 bases lining up with TRBD1. The V and J ends lost 2 bases and 7 bases, in that order; junction bases with no gene match: 13. The V gene's germline CDR1 is LGHNA and CDR2 YNFKEQ. This CDR3 is 18 amino acids long. CDR3 sequence (DNA): TGTGCCAGCAGCCAACTCCTTCCAGGGGGCGCGAGGAATTCACCCCTCCACTTT. Protein product: CASSQLLPGGARNSPLHF.

V gene TRBV7-9 combines with J gene TRBJ2-1; 13 nucleotides agree with TRBD2. V dropped 5 bases and J dropped 10; count of bases not matched to a gene: 8. The germline gives CDR1 SEHNR, CDR2 FQNEAQ (reference sequence). The CDR3 totals 15 residues. The CDR3 nucleotides read TGTGCCAGCAGCACCGGACTAGCGGGGGTCCACGAGCAGTTCTTC. Translated: CASSTGLAGVHEQFF. Together with reference TRBV7-9 and TRBJ2-1, the CDR3 gives the full variable domain: DTGVSQNPRHKITKRGQNVTFRCDPISEHNRLYWYRQTLGQGPEFLTYFQNEAQLEKSRLLSDRFSAERPKGSFSTLEIQRTEQGDSAMYLCASSTGLAGVHEQFFGPGTRLTVL.

The genes are TRBV9 and TRBJ2-7, with 9 nucleotides matching TRBD1. J was trimmed by 6 bases and V by 3 bases; bases with no gene match: 10. The CDR3 runs to 15 residues. Per germline, CDR1 SGDLS and CDR2 YYNGEE. The CDR3 bases are TGTGCCAGCAGCGCGAGTCCCGGGACAGGGATCGAGCAGTACTTC. Translating it yields CASSASPGTGIEQYF.

Worth noting for this clone: The same CDR3 arises from other DNA sequences in this sample as well. The rearrangement uses TRBV2 and TRBJ2-2, with TRBD1 as a possible D gene (6 bases). The germline gives CDR1 SNHLY, CDR2 FYNNEI. The V and J ends lost 6 bases and 1 base respectively, with 9 bases between them. The CDR3 sequence is 14 residues long. DNA for the CDR3: TGTGCCAGCAGGACAGGACAGAACACCGGGGAGCTGTTTTTT. Translated, it gives CASRTGQNTGELFF.

The chain couples TRBV2 to TRBJ1-5, with a weak D call TRBD1 (6 bases). CDR1 and CDR2 (germline): SNHLY, FYNNEI. Trimming stripped 7 bases from V and 6 bases from J, with 13 bases between. The CDR3 length is 13 residues. The CDR3 bases are TGTGCCAGCATCGGGACACTGAGTCAGCCCCAGCATTTT. Translated: CASIGTLSQPQHF.

CDR3 in DNA: TGTGCCAGCAGCCAAGGCGGATCGGGTTTCAATTCACCCCTCCACTTT. This codes for CASSQGGSGFNSPLHF. The chain carries TRBV3-1 (or the pseudogene TRBV3-2) and TRBJ1-6; D unclear. Germline V CDR1 and CDR2: LGHDT, YNNKEL (reference sequence). Trimming removed 1 base from V and 7 bases from J, with 14 bases in between. The CDR3 sequence is 16 residues long.

V and J are TRBV28 and TRBJ1-2, with D hard to call. V was cut by 7 bases and J by 6 bases, with 21 bases left in between. Germline loops: CDR1 MDHEN, CDR2 SYDVKM. CDR3 length equals 15 residues. The CDR3 DNA is TGTGCCAGCACCTCAGGAAGGGTTTTTACCCATGGCTACACCTTC. Protein sequence: CASTSGRVFTHGYTF.

The gene calls are TRBV30 and TRBJ1-5; a possible D gene is TRBD1 (6 bases). The CDR3 is 13 amino acids. Looked up from germline, CDR1 is GTSNPN and CDR2 is SVGIG (reference sequence). Trimming pared 2 bases from V and 4 bases from J, leaving 9 bases between. In nucleotides, the CDR3 is TGTGCCTGGAGTAGGGGGGATAATCAGCCCCAGCATTTT. Translation: CAWSRGDNQPQHF.

The chain carries TRBV24-1 and TRBJ1-1, with 9 bases fitting TRBD1. CDR1 is KGHDR and CDR2 is SFDVKD in the germline V gene. After removal of 7 bases from V and 3 bases from J, the junction contained 5 bases not matched to a gene. This CDR3 contains 14 residues. The CDR3 DNA reads TGTGCCACCAGAAAGACAGGGGGAGACACTGAAGCTTTCTTT. Encoded protein: CATRKTGGDTEAFF.

CDR3 DNA sequence: TGCGCCAGCGGACGAGGGCTAGCGGGGGTGGATACGCAGTATTTT. This sequence encodes CASGRGLAGVDTQYF. The chain is built from TRBV10-2 and TRBJ2-3, with 10 positions matching TRBD2. The CDR3 extends over 15 amino acids. J gave up 6 bases and V 8 bases, and 11 bases lay outside the gene matches. The germline V gene has CDR1 WSHSY and CDR2 SAAADI.

The chain couples TRBV6-2 or TRBV6-3 to TRBJ2-2; D uncertain. From germline, CDR1 is MNHEY and CDR2 SVGEGT. This CDR3 comprises 12 residues. Trimming took off 5 bases at V and 4 bases at J, with 5 bases between the two ends. The CDR3 loop is CASSLSTGELFF. The CDR3 DNA follows: TGTGCCAGCAGTCTATCCACCGGGGAGCTGTTTTTT.

The V and J genes are TRBV11-2 and TRBJ1-2, with D perhaps matching TRBD1 (5 bases). V lost 4 bases to trimming and J lost 4 bases, with 16 bases between them. Germline CDR1 reads SGHAT; CDR2 reads FQNNGV. The CDR3 has 15 residues. The CDR3 DNA sequence: TGTGCCAGCAGCTCCCTCCAGGCAGGGAGCTATGGCTACACCTTC. This translates into CASSSLQAGSYGYTF.

The chain has TRBV24-1 and TRBJ2-3; 10 nucleotides align to TRBD1. Germline CDR1 is KGHDR and CDR2 is SFDVKD. Trimming cost V 2 bases and J 4 bases; bases outside gene matches: 5. The CDR3 has 16 residues. CDR3: CATSDSTGGEADTQYF. Here the CDR3 DNA reads TGTGCCACCAGTGATTCGACAGGGGGCGAAGCAGATACGCAGTATTTT.

The chain couples TRBV14 to TRBJ1-2; TRBD1 matches at 8 bases. V lost 5 bases to trimming and J lost 6 bases; unmatched junction nucleotides: 17. This CDR3 has 17 residues. CDR1 SGHDN and CDR2 FVKESK come from the germline V gene. The CDR3 DNA sequence: TGTGCCAGCAGCTACCGGACAGGGCGAGTGGGGCCCGATGGCTACACCTTC. It translates to CASSYRTGRVGPDGYTF.

The chain joins TRBV6-5 to TRBJ2-7; 7 nucleotides match TRBD2. The CDR3 length is 15 residues. With 4 bases clipped from V and 0 bases from J, the junction kept 6 bases outside the gene matches. Germline CDR1 and CDR2: MNHEY and SVGAGI. This chain's CDR3 is CASSSGTTISYEQYF. The DNA of the CDR3 is TGTGCCAGCAGTTCCGGGACTACTATCTCCTACGAGCAGTACTTC.

V usage is TRBV5-1 and J usage is TRBJ2-2; unclear D gene. The CDR3 has 15 residues. The V and J ends lost 1 base and 3 bases respectively, with 10 bases between them. The germline gives CDR1 SGHRS, CDR2 YFSETQ. CDR3 in amino acids: CASSLPRRDTGELFF. The CDR3 DNA follows: TGCGCCAGCAGCTTGCCCCGAAGGGACACCGGGGAGCTGTTTTTT.

The rearrangement joins TRBV10-3 to TRBJ1-1; D may be TRBD1 (5 bases). CDR1 is ENHRY, CDR2 SYGVKD, per germline. CDR3 length: 14 amino acids. The V gene lost 6 bases and the J gene lost 5 bases, with 16 bases spanning the gap. CDR3 sequence reads: CAISQGAGRTEAFF. Here the CDR3 DNA reads TGTGCCATCAGCCAGGGTGCAGGGCGGACTGAAGCTTTCTTT.

Only a few counts were recorded for this clone. The V call is TRBV6-4, the J call TRBJ2-3, with a weak D call TRBD2 (7 bases). Trimming cost V 4 bases and J 2 bases, with 13 bases left between them. CDR1 and CDR2 from the germline V gene are MRHNA and SNTAGT. This CDR3 contains 15 residues. The CDR3 DNA is TGTGCCAGCAGTGTTTCGGGGGGCACCACAGATACGCAGTATTTT. It specifies CASSVSGGTTDTQYF.

V is TRBV3-1 (or the pseudogene TRBV3-2) and J is TRBJ2-2, with 12 bases identical to TRBD2. The CDR3 totals 14 residues. Trimming at V came to 10 bases and at J to 4 bases, leaving 4 bases not matched to a gene. Germline V CDR1 and CDR2: LGHDT, YNNKEL (reference sequence). The CDR3 is CATLTSGGTGELFF. The CDR3 DNA sequence: TGTGCCACCCTGACTAGCGGGGGCACCGGGGAGCTGTTTTTT.

J is TRBJ2-1 and V is TRBV9; 12 positions match TRBD2. Germline V lookup: CDR1 SGDLS, CDR2 YYNGEE. V was pared by 3 bases and J by 3 bases, with 1 base of the junction left unmatched. The CDR3 length is 15 residues. CDR3 nucleotides: TGTGCCAGCAGCGCACTAGCGGGGGGCTACAATGAGCAGTTCTTC. This sequence encodes CASSALAGGYNEQFF.

The V call is TRBV7-2, the J call TRBJ1-5; D possibly corresponds to TRBD1 (5 bases). CDR1 is SGHTA, CDR2 FQGNSA, per germline. V was cut by 2 bases and J by 0 bases, with 11 bases left in between. The CDR3 runs to 16 residues. CDR3 nucleotide sequence: TGTGCCAGCAGCTTATGGGGGGGTAATAGCAATCAGCCCCAGCATTTT. This gives the protein CASSLWGGNSNQPQHF.